A single sample is the source of the 16 T cell receptor beta chains below, sequenced in a study of T cells in Graves' hyperthyroidism and ophthalmopathy. Regions amplified from RNA transcripts were the TCR beta CDR3 regions. Initially, a first-round RT-PCR of the TCR CDR3 employed the HTBI primer set. TCRdb re-analysed the multiplex PCR reads in MiXCR, keeping a single row per CDR3 protein. The sample contains around 390,000 distinct CDR3 sequences, approximately 15% of which appear only once. The specimen was blood. The receptor set was obtained from a woman younger than 45 with Graves' ophthalmopathy.

This clonotype was counted at least ten times. The CDR3 here is CASSLEGNGNSPLHF. Here the CDR3 DNA reads TGCGCCAGCAGCTTGGAGGGGAATGGGAATTCACCCCTCCACTTT. The V call is TRBV5-1, the J call TRBJ1-6, with D possibly being TRBD1 (5 bases). V was trimmed by 0 bases and J by 7 bases, leaving 11 bases between them. This CDR3 is built from 15 residues. The germline CDR1 and CDR2 sequences are SGHRS and YFSETQ.

At least ten counts were recorded for this clonotype. V usage is TRBV6-1 and J usage is TRBJ1-1, with a tentative D call TRBD1 (5 bases). The CDR3 runs 13 residues. Trimming took 0 bases from V and 6 from J, leaving 8 bases between them. The germline V gene has CDR1 MNHNS and CDR2 SASEGT. The CDR3 sequence: CASSEARGSEAFF. CDR3 sequence (DNA): TGTGCCAGCAGTGAAGCGCGGGGGTCTGAAGCTTTCTTT.

This clonotype has just a few counts. This rearrangement joins TRBV24-1 to TRBJ2-3; D remains ambiguous. This CDR3 is 15 amino acids long. Trimming removed 6 bases from V and 3 bases from J, with 15 bases in between. From germline, CDR1 is KGHDR and CDR2 SFDVKD. The CDR3 sequence is CATSPGPRRTDTQYF. DNA for the CDR3: TGTGCCACCAGTCCGGGCCCCCGGAGAACAGATACGCAGTATTTT.

This clonotype came up many times. This chain uses TRBV7-9 with TRBJ2-7, with 8 bases lining up with TRBD2. The CDR3 sequence is 14 residues long. Germline assignment: CDR1 SEHNR and CDR2 FQNEAQ (reference sequence). The V and J ends lost 3 bases and 2 bases, in that order; junction bases with no gene match: 3. The CDR3 DNA sequence: TGTGCCAGCAGCTTTAGCGGGGAACCCTACGAGCAGTACTTC. Translating it yields CASSFSGEPYEQYF.

This clonotype was recorded at least ten times. CDR3 coding DNA: TGCGCCAGCAGCCAAGAGTCTAACAGGGGGATGGGTCAGCCCCAGCATTTT. Protein: CASSQESNRGMGQPQHF. The V call is TRBV4-1, the J call TRBJ1-5, with 8 positions matching TRBD1. Germline values: CDR1 MGHRA, CDR2 YSYEKL. The CDR3 consists of 17 residues. V lost 0 bases and J lost 6; bases outside the gene matches: 10.

This clonotype was seen a few times. The chain joins TRBV5-5 to TRBJ2-3; 9 nucleotides match TRBD2. Losses at the gene ends were 5 bases for V and 2 bases for J; bases not matched to a gene: 6. Germline CDR1 reads SGHKS; CDR2 reads YYEKEE (reference sequence). There are 15 residues in the CDR3. The CDR3 reads CASSATSGDTDTQYF. Here the CDR3 DNA reads TGTGCCAGCAGTGCGACTAGCGGAGACACAGATACGCAGTATTTT.

This clonotype came up a few times. The chain is built from TRBV24-1 and TRBJ1-4; no reliable D call. This CDR3 spans 14 amino acids. Germline values: CDR1 KGHDR, CDR2 SFDVKD. V lost 5 bases, J lost 7 bases, and 13 bases lay in between. Written as DNA, the CDR3 is TGTGCCACCAGTGCACACCGGGAGCCTGAAAAACTGTTTTTT. It encodes CATSAHREPEKLFF.

This clonotype came up many times. This chain links TRBV5-4 with TRBJ1-2; tentatively, D is TRBD1 (5 bases). With 0 bases removed from V and 7 bases from J, the gap between germline ends came to 19 bases. The CDR3 spans 16 residues. CDR1 is SGHNT and CDR2 is YYREEE in the germline V gene (reference sequence). CDR3 in amino acids: CASSLGWDSGRGGYTF. Written as DNA, the CDR3 is TGTGCCAGCAGCTTGGGATGGGACTCAGGGCGTGGTGGCTACACCTTC.

This clonotype has a count of ten or more. The V and J genes are TRBV7-9 and TRBJ2-5; no clear D. Trimming pared 3 bases from V and 5 bases from J, leaving 7 bases between. The CDR3 covers 12 residues. Germline V CDR1 and CDR2: SEHNR, FQNEAQ (reference sequence). Written as DNA, the CDR3 is TGTGCCAGCAGCTTGGAGAGGGAGACCCAGTACTTC. It encodes CASSLERETQYF.

The genes are TRBV9 and TRBJ2-5, with 7 bases that match TRBD1. This CDR3 is built from 15 residues. Germline V gene sequence: CDR1 SGDLS, CDR2 YYNGEE. The V gene end was trimmed by 4 bases and the J gene end by 2 bases; junction bases not matched to a gene: 8. In DNA form, the CDR3 reads TGTGCCAGCAGCTCCCATCCGGGACAGCAAGAGACCCAGTACTTC. It specifies CASSSHPGQQETQYF.

This clonotype was picked up many times. This chain joins TRBV6-5 and TRBJ2-5; tentative D call: TRBD1 (6 bases). Trimming stripped 2 bases from V and 0 bases from J, with 13 bases between. CDR1 is MNHEY and CDR2 is SVGAGI in the germline V gene. CDR3 length: 16 residues. CDR3: CASSYLPTGYQETQYF. The CDR3 bases are TGTGCCAGCAGTTACCTACCTACAGGGTACCAAGAGACCCAGTACTTC.

This clonotype has at least ten counts. The chain is built from TRBV27 and TRBJ2-2, with D uncertain. The CDR3 loop spans 14 amino acids. CDR1 is MNHEY, CDR2 SMNVEV, per germline (reference sequence). V was cut by 4 bases and J by 8 bases, with 14 bases left in between. CDR3 sequence (DNA): TGTGCCAGCAGTTCGCCCGGGCTTGCGGGGGAGCTGTTTTTT. Translated, it gives CASSSPGLAGELFF.

This clonotype was picked up many times. The V call is TRBV7-2, the J call TRBJ2-5, with D perhaps TRBD2 (5 bases). The germline V gene has CDR1 SGHTA and CDR2 FQGNSA. The germline V and J ends were trimmed by 1 base and 8 bases, with 26 bases remaining between them. This CDR3 region has 18 residues. The CDR3 DNA reads TGTGCCAGCAGCTTAGTATGGATGGTGGGAGCCCTCCTCGGCACCCAGTACTTC. Its translation: CASSLVWMVGALLGTQYF.

This clonotype was recorded at least ten times. This chain links TRBV28 with TRBJ1-2; tentatively, D is TRBD1 (6 bases). CDR3 length: 15 amino acids. Trimming shortened V by 2 bases and J by 6 bases, and 16 bases separated the two germline ends. The germline V gene has CDR1 MDHEN and CDR2 SYDVKM. Here the CDR3 reads CASSLSGGPGDGYTF. CDR3 bases: TGTGCCAGCAGTTTAAGTGGAGGCCCAGGGGATGGCTACACCTTC.

The sample holds a few counts of this clonotype. The chain carries TRBV6-1 and TRBJ2-5, with TRBD1 matching 7 bases. This CDR3 region has 16 residues. J gave up 0 bases and V 10 bases, and 14 bases lay outside the gene matches. In germline, CDR1 is MNHNS, CDR2 SASEGT. Here the CDR3 DNA reads TGTGCCACCTCAAAGGAGACAGGGTTTTACCAAGAGACCCAGTACTTC. Protein sequence: CATSKETGFYQETQYF.

This rearrangement joins TRBV6-6 to TRBJ2-1; D ambiguous. Germline CDR1 is MNHNY and CDR2 is SVGAGI (reference sequence). This CDR3 comprises 11 residues. Between the trimmed V and J ends, which lost 0 bases and 10 bases, there was a span of 4 bases. CDR3 sequence: CASSYSGEQFF. The DNA for the CDR3 is TGTGCCAGCAGTTACTCGGGCGAGCAGTTCTTC.